The 4 T cell receptor beta chains given below trace back to one sample, sequenced in a study of shared clonotypes between healthy human individuals. Data came from immunoSEQ multiplex PCR; TCRdb stores just in-frame clones and leaves some out. The sample has about 330,000 clones; 74% are singletons. The sample taken for sequencing was memory CD4+ T cells sorted from blood. Subset denoted: CD45RA-negative fraction. These receptors were collected from a man under 40 in good health.

The rearrangement uses TRBV29-1 and TRBJ2-3; 7 bases are shared with TRBD1. Germline values: CDR1 SQVTM, CDR2 ANQGSEA. The trim removed 5 bases at V and 4 bases at J, leaving 3 bases unmatched. The CDR3 is 12 amino acids. CDR3 sequence reads: CSVRQGPDTQYF. CDR3 DNA sequence: TGCAGCGTTCGACAGGGCCCAGATACGCAGTATTTT.

Only a few counts were recorded for this clone. The chain joins TRBV2 to TRBJ1-4, with D possibly TRBD1 on 6 matching bases. The germline gives CDR1 SNHLY, CDR2 FYNNEI. V shed 4 bases and J shed 4 bases, with 10 bases lying between them. The CDR3 loop spans 14 amino acids. CDR3 DNA: TGTGCCAGCAGTGTTGGACAGCGTAATGAAAAACTGTTTTTT. Protein sequence: CASSVGQRNEKLFF.

This clone has just a few counts. The chain links TRBV10-3 to TRBJ2-7; D is unresolved. CDR1 and CDR2 (germline): ENHRY, SYGVKD. Trimming pared 3 bases from V and 0 bases from J, leaving 12 bases between. The CDR3 runs to 15 residues. In nucleotides, the CDR3 is TGTGCCATCAGTGATCCGTCTATTAGCTCCTACGAGCAGTACTTC. As protein: CAISDPSISSYEQYF.

The DNA of the CDR3 is TGTGCCAGCAGTTATAGGGCACAGGGGGCAGGTGAAAAACTGTTTTTT. It translates to CASSYRAQGAGEKLFF. V is TRBV6-6 and J is TRBJ1-4; 9 bases align to TRBD1. Per the germline V gene, CDR1 is MNHNY and CDR2 is SVGAGI (reference sequence). This CDR3 has 16 residues. The junction had 9 bases not matched to a gene; V was cut back by 3 bases and J by 7 bases.